What follows describes a single T cell receptor beta chain. Its antigen is unknown. Per the germline V gene, CDR1 is MGHRA and CDR2 is YSYEKL. V dropped 4 bases and J dropped 4; count of bases not matched to a gene: 22. CDR3 length: 20 residues. Profiled with immunoSEQ multiplex PCR; TCRdb holds only in-frame clones, not every one. The sample includes 30,000 to 40,000 clones, about 47% of them seen just once. This sample is part of a study of cytotoxic CD8 clonotypes in ibrutinib-treated CLL. Study-level points and caveats: Baseline clonality exceeded age-matched healthy donors and tracked circulating CD8+ T-cell counts.

This clonotype originated in a human donor with chronic lymphocytic leukemia. The starting material was PBMCs, obtained before ibrutinib treatment. The J gene is TRBJ2-3, the V gene TRBV4-1; 8 positions agree with TRBD2. The CDR3 spells CASSPKETRVGIGGADTQYF. CDR3 in DNA: TGCGCCAGCAGCCCCAAGGAGACTAGAGTGGGAATCGGGGGGGCAGATACGCAGTATTTT.